The 22 T cell receptor beta chains listed next were all sequenced from one sample in a study of T cell responses to AZD1222 COVID-19 vaccine. Profiling relied on immunoSEQ multiplex PCR, and the TCRdb table lists in-frame clones only, not all of them. The sample has 150,000 to 200,000 clones; around 90% are singletons. The sample here was peripheral blood, taken on day 0 of AZD1222 vaccination. The receptors shown here come from an adult in good health.

The chain links TRBV28 to TRBJ2-7, with D hard to call. The V gene lost 3 bases and the J gene lost 6 bases, with 9 bases spanning the gap. The germline CDR1 and CDR2 sequences are MDHEN and SYDVKM. The CDR3 has 12 residues. CDR3 nucleotides: TGTGCCAGCAGTTTCGTTAGTTTCGAGCAGTACTTC. This sequence encodes CASSFVSFEQYF.

The rearrangement links TRBV30 to TRBJ1-2, with TRBD1 as a possible D gene (6 bases). Trimming cost V 2 bases and J 4 bases, with 23 bases left between them. The CDR3 is made up of 17 amino acids. CDR1 is GTSNPN, CDR2 SVGIG, per germline (reference sequence). CDR3 DNA sequence: TGTGCCTGGAGTACCCCCGACAGGCCTTCAAGGGGCTATGGCTACACCTTC. As protein: CAWSTPDRPSRGYGYTF. Filled out from reference TRBV30 and TRBJ1-2, the complete variable domain reads SQTIHQWPATLVQPVGSPLSLECTVEGTSNPNLYWYRQAAGRGLQLLFYSVGIGQISSEVPQNLSASRPQDRQFILSSKKLLLSDSGFYLCAWSTPDRPSRGYGYTFGSGTRLTVV.

V and J are TRBV28 and TRBJ1-5, with TRBD1 matching over 11 bases. CDR1 is MDHEN and CDR2 is SYDVKM in the germline V gene. Unmatched junction bases numbered 12, after V lost 4 bases and J lost 4 bases. The CDR3 sequence is 18 residues long. The CDR3 nucleotides read TGTGCCAGCAGTTCCCCCGGGAGGACAGGGGGCTGGAATCAGCCCCAGCATTTT. Translated, it gives CASSSPGRTGGWNQPQHF.

V is TRBV18 and J is TRBJ1-1; D ambiguous. Per the germline V gene, CDR1 is KGHSH and CDR2 is LQKENI. The V end lost 4 bases, the J end lost 5 bases, and 14 bases lay between the germline ends. The CDR3 has 14 residues. The CDR3 nucleotides read TGTGCCAGCTCACTATCGAGGGAGTCTACTGAAGCTTTCTTT. It yields the protein CASSLSRESTEAFF.

The gene calls are TRBV28 and TRBJ1-4; D remains ambiguous. The CDR3 is 17 amino acids. Germline CDR1 and CDR2: MDHEN and SYDVKM. V lost 2 bases to trimming and J lost 0 bases, with 13 bases between them. The CDR3 region is CASSLTPRASTNEKLFF. CDR3 DNA sequence: TGTGCCAGCAGTTTAACCCCCCGGGCCTCAACTAATGAAAAACTGTTTTTT.

The genes are TRBV6-5 and TRBJ2-3, with D possibly matching TRBD1 (5 bases). Per the germline V gene, CDR1 is MNHEY and CDR2 is SVGAGI. V was pared by 6 bases and J by 11 bases, with 18 bases between. The CDR3 consists of 13 residues. The CDR3, as DNA: TGTGCCAGCAGCCAAGGGGCGGTATCGGGGCAGTATTTT. This translates into CASSQGAVSGQYF.

The sample holds one count of this clone. In nucleotides, the CDR3 is TGTGCCAGCAGCTTACCTTCTGCGGTCTACGAGCAGTACTTC. Translated: CASSLPSAVYEQYF. The V gene is TRBV13, the J gene TRBJ2-7; no definite D call. The CDR3 covers 14 residues. Trimming removed 2 bases at V and 3 bases at J, with 11 bases between. From germline, CDR1 is PRHDT and CDR2 FYEKMQ (reference sequence).

CDR3 in amino acids: CASSDGTPDAGELFF. In DNA, the CDR3 is TGCGCCAGCAGCGACGGGACCCCGGACGCCGGGGAGCTGTTTTTT. This chain links TRBV5-1 with TRBJ2-2, with D possibly called TRBD1 or TRBD2 (5 bases each). Trimming pared 4 bases from V and 6 bases from J, leaving 16 bases between. Germline-derived CDR1 and CDR2 are SGHRS and YFSETQ. The length of the CDR3 is 15 residues.

The CDR3 loop reads CASSFRYEQYF. The CDR3 bases are TGTGCCAGCAGTTTCCGATACGAGCAGTACTTC. The chain employs TRBV28 and TRBJ2-7; D not resolved. V lost 3 bases and J lost 4, with 4 bases in between. The germline gives CDR1 MDHEN, CDR2 SYDVKM. CDR3 size: 11 residues.

This chain uses TRBV2 with TRBJ2-7; D is perhaps TRBD1 (6 bases). Germline lookup yields CDR1 SNHLY and CDR2 FYNNEI. CDR3 length equals 14 residues. The ends were cut back, 1 base at V and 6 bases at J, with 13 bases in the middle. CDR3 residues: CASSEEGDRSEQYF. The CDR3 nucleotides are TGTGCCAGCAGTGAAGAGGGGGATAGGAGCGAGCAGTACTTC.

This clone was counted a single time. The rearrangement joins TRBV9 to TRBJ2-2, with 9 bases matching TRBD1. V dropped 0 bases and J dropped 7; count of bases not matched to a gene: 13. Germline V lookup: CDR1 SGDLS, CDR2 YYNGEE. The CDR3 runs to 18 residues. The CDR3 region has the DNA TGTGCCAGCAGCGTAGCTTTAATTACAGGGGGCAGCGGCGGGGAGCTGTTTTTT. Translated: CASSVALITGGSGGELFF.

For this clone: The identical CDR3 is also encoded by other nucleotide sequences in the sample. For the CDR3, the DNA is TGTGCCAGCAGCCAAGGTACCGGGGAGCTGTTTTTT. This sequence encodes CASSQGTGELFF. This chain uses TRBV3-1 (or the pseudogene TRBV3-2) with TRBJ2-2, with D unclear. V dropped 1 base and J dropped 5 bases, with 2 bases sitting between them. There are 12 residues in the CDR3. Germline CDR1 and CDR2: LGHDT and YNNKEL (reference sequence).

CDR3 in amino acids: CASSLAARAREQYF. CDR3 nucleotide sequence: TGCGCCAGCAGCTTGGCAGCCAGGGCGAGAGAGCAGTACTTC. This chain joins TRBV5-1 and TRBJ2-7; D is possibly TRBD1 (5 bases). V lost 0 bases and J 7 bases, leaving 14 bases between the germline ends. This CDR3 has 14 residues. CDR1 and CDR2 (germline): SGHRS, YFSETQ.

V gene TRBV9 combines with J gene TRBJ2-1; 9 positions agree with TRBD2. CDR1 and CDR2 (germline): SGDLS, YYNGEE. V shed 1 base, J shed 3 bases, and the junction held 5 bases outside the gene matches. The CDR3 extends over 16 amino acids. This CDR3 reads CASSVMSGGIYNEQFF. CDR3 coding DNA: TGTGCCAGCAGCGTAATGAGCGGGGGGATCTACAATGAGCAGTTCTTC.

This clone was recorded a few times. The gene calls are TRBV6-5 and TRBJ2-7; 7 bases are a match to TRBD2. Germline V gives CDR1 MNHEY, CDR2 SVGAGI. J was trimmed by 2 bases and V by 6 bases; bases with no gene match: 10. The CDR3 spans 15 residues. The CDR3 sequence: CASSSSGGSAYEQYF. CDR3 nucleotide sequence: TGTGCCAGCAGCTCATCCGGGGGGTCGGCCTACGAGCAGTACTTC.

This chain joins TRBV7-2 and TRBJ1-1; 7 positions match TRBD1. Germline values: CDR1 SGHTA, CDR2 FQGNSA. V was clipped by 5 bases and J by 0 bases; unmatched bases: 6. This CDR3 has 15 residues. The CDR3 region is CASSPPGTVNTEAFF. The CDR3 nucleotides are TGTGCCAGCAGCCCACCCGGGACAGTGAACACTGAAGCTTTCTTT.

This chain joins TRBV27 and TRBJ2-7, with D unresolved. CDR1 is MNHEY, CDR2 SMNVEV, per germline (reference sequence). This CDR3 has 13 amino acids. V lost 6 bases and J lost 3, with 12 bases in between. The CDR3 DNA reads TGTGCCAGCAGCGGTCTTACCCTCTACGAGCAGTACTTC. Its protein is CASSGLTLYEQYF.

The chain employs TRBV6-5 and TRBJ2-5, with 12 nucleotides matching TRBD1. Germline trimming cut 6 bases from V and 6 bases from J; bases unmatched to any gene: 8. This CDR3 contains 15 residues. Germline lookup yields CDR1 MNHEY and CDR2 SVGAGI. The CDR3 is CASSRGQGAMKTQYF. The CDR3 DNA follows: TGTGCCAGCAGCAGGGGACAGGGGGCGATGAAGACCCAGTACTTC.

The V and J genes are TRBV20-1 and TRBJ2-3; weak D call: TRBD2 (7 bases). The V gene lost 3 bases and the J gene lost 4 bases, with 17 bases spanning the gap. Germline V gene sequence: CDR1 DFQATT, CDR2 SNEGSKA (reference sequence). The CDR3 length is 15 residues. The CDR3 region is CSASLPGGRSDTQYF. DNA for the CDR3: TGCAGTGCTAGTTTGCCCGGGGGGCGCTCAGATACGCAGTATTTT.

The CDR3 DNA is TGTGCCAGCAGTGACCTATTACCTGCAGATCAAGAGACCCAGTACTTC. This gives the protein CASSDLLPADQETQYF. The chain is built from TRBV2 and TRBJ2-5; D ambiguous. CDR1 is SNHLY, CDR2 FYNNEI, per germline. V lost 3 bases, J lost 2 bases, and 16 bases lay in between. The CDR3 is 16 amino acids.

The rearrangement joins TRBV18 to TRBJ2-7; 8 nucleotides match TRBD2. CDR3 length equals 14 residues. The V and J ends lost 8 bases and 0 bases, in that order; junction bases with no gene match: 6. Per the germline V gene, CDR1 is KGHSH and CDR2 is LQKENI. CDR3 residues: CASNERGSSYEQYF. In nucleotides, the CDR3 is TGTGCCAGCAATGAGCGGGGGTCCTCCTACGAGCAGTACTTC.

V is TRBV2 and J is TRBJ1-2; a possible D gene is TRBD1 (6 bases). Germline V lookup: CDR1 SNHLY, CDR2 FYNNEI. CDR3 size: 15 residues. Trimming stripped 5 bases from V and 4 bases from J, with 17 bases between. DNA of the CDR3: TGTGCCAGCAGTCCCCCGGGGGGGCGTCGCTATGGCTACACCTTC. This codes for CASSPPGGRRYGYTF.